This entry is about one TCR beta chain. Other DNA sequences within the sample encode an identical CDR3. The data are from a study of PD-1 blockade in classical Hodgkin lymphoma. Profiling relied on immunoSEQ multiplex PCR, and the TCRdb table lists in-frame clones only, not all of them. The sample comprises under 30,000 clones, roughly 70% of which are singletons, and about 17% rests with the top ten. After autologous stem cell transplantation all patients relapsed, and prior brentuximab vedotin exposure differed between cohorts. Germline-derived CDR1 and CDR2 are SGHTA and FQGNSA. The CDR3 sequence is 12 residues long. Deletions cut 5 bases from V and 8 bases from J, with 12 bases between.

This clonotype originated in a human donor with classical Hodgkin lymphoma. The sequenced sample was peripheral blood mononuclear cells (PBMCs), obtained at baseline. The chain carries TRBV7-2 and TRBJ1-2; weak D call: TRBD1 (5 bases). CDR3 residues: CASSLIGDGYTF. The CDR3 DNA reads as TGTGCCAGCAGCCTGATAGGGGACGGCTACACCTTC.